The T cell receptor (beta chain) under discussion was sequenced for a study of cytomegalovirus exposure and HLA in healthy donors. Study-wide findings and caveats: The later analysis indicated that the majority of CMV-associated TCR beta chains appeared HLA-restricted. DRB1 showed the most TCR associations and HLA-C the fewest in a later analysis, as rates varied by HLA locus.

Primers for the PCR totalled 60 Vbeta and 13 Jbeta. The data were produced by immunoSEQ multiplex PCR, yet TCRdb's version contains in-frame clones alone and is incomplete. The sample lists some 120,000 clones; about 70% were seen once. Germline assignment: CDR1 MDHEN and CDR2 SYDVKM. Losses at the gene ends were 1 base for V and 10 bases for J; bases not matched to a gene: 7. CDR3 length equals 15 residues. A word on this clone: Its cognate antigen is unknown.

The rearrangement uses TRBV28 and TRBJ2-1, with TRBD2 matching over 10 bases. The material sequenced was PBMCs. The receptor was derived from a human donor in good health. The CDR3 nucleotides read TGTGCCAGCAGTTTATCCAGCGGGAGGGTTAGGGAGCAGTTCTTC. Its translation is CASSLSSGRVREQFF. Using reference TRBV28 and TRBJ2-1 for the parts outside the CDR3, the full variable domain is DVKVTQSSRYLVKRTGEKVFLECVQDMDHENMFWYRQDPGLGLRLIYFSYDVKMKEKGDIPEGYSVSREKKERFSLILESASTNQTSMYLCASSLSSGRVREQFFGPGTRLTVL.